This record covers a single TCR beta chain. The antigen remains undetermined. One junction end does not reproduce the germline sequence, and a read error may be involved. This entry belongs to a study of blood T cells in healthy people across ages. Study-wide results and limits: The fall in TCR beta diversity per million T cells was roughly linear with age. Donors of long life had a larger count of naive CD4+ cells and greater diversity than aged donors.

CDR1 is MGHRA and CDR2 is YSYEKL in the germline V gene. The CDR3 is 15 residues long. Sample-barcoded 5' priming and a J-beta primer mix drove a second PCR of 7 to 11 cycles. One entry per CDR3 protein results from TCRdb running MiXCR on the 5' RACE reads. This sample has around 820,000 distinct CDR3 sequences; 25% occur once, and the top ten carry around 3.6%. This same sample was also taken into another study, of T cells of mothers and their children. According to that study: Mothers yielded over 10 million CDR3 reads, children approximately 2.8 million each.

This TCR came from a boy aged 10-17 years in good health. This chain uses TRBV4-1 with TRBJ1-5; D gene ambiguous. Sequenced sample: blood. The CDR3 spells CASGQDRAQNQPQHF. In nucleotides, the CDR3 is TGCGCCAGCGGCCAAGATCGGGCTCAAAATCAGCCCCAGCATTTT.